The sequence of this T cell receptor (beta chain) was determined in a study of blood T cell repertoires in COVID-19. Looking at the study overall: Donors in the United States, Italy and Spain gave samples during acute or convalescent COVID-19. Sample material is recorded as cDNA or gDNA derived from T cells, B-cell-depleted T cells, or PBMCs.

V lost 9 bases and J lost 7; bases outside the gene matches: 6. Per germline, CDR1 SNHLY and CDR2 FYNNEI. The CDR3 sequence is 11 residues long. In the authors' workflow: Quantification of nucleated cells was approximated via reference gene primer amplification. Produced via immunoSEQ multiplex PCR; TCRdb's table is partial and in-frame only. That table is the source of V, J and clone size, and D and trimming were worked out from the DNA. Among over 25,000 clones listed, 80% to 90% were seen once. The material sequenced was peripheral blood. The TCR sequence derives from a man in his sixties with acute or convalescent COVID-19. The V gene is TRBV2, the J gene TRBJ2-7; TRBD1 aligns across 7 bases. The CDR3 loop is CARGQSGEQYF. CDR3 in DNA: TGTGCCAGGGGACAGAGTGGGGAGCAGTACTTC.